These 16 T cell receptor beta chains came from one sample sequenced in a study of beta chain features in type 1 diabetes. Since all of the isolated RNA was reverse transcribed, expressed TCRB transcripts were what got sequenced. Assay: immunoSEQ multiplex PCR; the TCRdb copy retains only in-frame clones and omits some. The sample lists 300,000 to 350,000 clones, about 19% occurring once. Sample: naive CD4+ T cells from blood. The receptors here all came from a woman younger than 30 in good health.

This rearrangement joins TRBV10-3 to TRBJ1-1, with TRBD1 as a possible D gene (6 bases). The CDR3 is made up of 15 amino acids. Between the trimmed V and J ends, which lost 3 bases and 4 bases, there was a span of 15 bases. Germline CDR1 ENHRY, CDR2 SYGVKD. CDR3 in amino acids: CAISDPRGGGTEAFF. For the CDR3, the DNA is TGTGCCATCAGTGACCCCCGGGGAGGGGGCACTGAAGCTTTCTTT.

This clone was picked up one time. The chain has TRBV5-1 and TRBJ2-5; D unclear. V was clipped by 1 base and J by 3 bases, with 10 bases between them. The CDR3 is made up of 14 amino acids. CDR1 is SGHRS and CDR2 is YFSETQ in the germline V gene. CDR3 nucleotides: TGCGCCAGCAGCTTGCTGTCCCGGGAAGAGACCCAGTACTTC. Translated: CASSLLSREETQYF. Full variable domain (remainder filled in from reference TRBV5-1 and TRBJ2-5): KAGVTQTPRYLIKTRGQQVTLSCSPISGHRSVSWYQQTPGQGLQFLFEYFSETQRNKGNFPGRFSGRQFSNSRSEMNVSTLELGDSALYLCASSLLSREETQYFGPGTRLLVL.

A few counts support this clone. V is TRBV11-2 and J is TRBJ2-3; D not certain. Germline lookup yields CDR1 SGHAT and CDR2 FQNNGV. The length of the CDR3 is 10 residues. V was pared by 4 bases and J by 9 bases, with 5 bases between. The CDR3 spells CASSSRTQYF. The CDR3 nucleotides read TGTGCCAGCAGCTCTCGGACGCAGTATTTT.

A few counts support this clone. V gene TRBV27 combines with J gene TRBJ2-5, with TRBD2 matching 8 bases. The J segment lost 4 bases and the V segment lost 3 bases, leaving 1 base of the junction unmatched. The CDR3 loop spans 13 amino acids. The germline CDR1 and CDR2 sequences are MNHEY and SMNVEV (reference sequence). CDR3 sequence reads: CASSFGLAETQYF. The CDR3, as DNA: TGTGCCAGCAGTTTTGGACTAGCAGAGACCCAGTACTTC.

This clone was counted between two and nine times. This chain uses TRBV6-1 with TRBJ2-1, with 7 bases identical to TRBD2. V gave up 5 bases and J gave up 7 bases; unmatched junction bases: 8. The germline V gene has CDR1 MNHNS and CDR2 SASEGT. The CDR3 extends over 14 amino acids. The CDR3 sequence: CASSYGGRMNEQFF. The CDR3 bases are TGTGCCAGCAGTTATGGCGGGAGAATGAATGAGCAGTTCTTC.

This chain joins TRBV4-1 and TRBJ2-3; 12 nucleotides line up with TRBD2. V was clipped by 0 bases and J by 2 bases; unmatched bases: 6. CDR1 is MGHRA and CDR2 is YSYEKL in the germline V gene. The CDR3 totals 18 residues. The CDR3 coding sequence is TGCGCCAGCAGCCAAGATCGGCTAGCGGGAGGGTCCACAGATACGCAGTATTTT. Protein: CASSQDRLAGGSTDTQYF.

The chain employs TRBV29-1 and TRBJ2-1, with 8 bases matching TRBD2. CDR3 length: 14 amino acids. Germline CDR1 is SQVTM and CDR2 is ANQGSEA. Germline trimming cut 2 bases from V and 0 bases from J; bases unmatched to any gene: 0. The CDR3 bases are TGCAGCGTTGAAAGCGGGAGCTCCTACAATGAGCAGTTCTTC. Translation gives CSVESGSSYNEQFF.

This sequence joins TRBV7-2 and TRBJ1-1; D is undetermined. In germline, CDR1 is SGHTA, CDR2 FQGNSA. The CDR3 spans 11 residues. Trimming removed 5 bases from V and 5 bases from J, with 6 bases in between. CDR3 residues: CASSMRTEAFF. CDR3 nucleotide sequence: TGTGCCAGCAGCATGAGGACTGAAGCTTTCTTT.

CDR3 DNA: TGCGCCAGCAGCGGGAGTTGGAGCACCGGGGAGCTGTTTTTT. Protein product: CASSGSWSTGELFF. This rearrangement joins TRBV5-1 to TRBJ2-2; tentatively, D is TRBD2 (5 bases). CDR1 and CDR2 from the germline V gene are SGHRS and YFSETQ. This CDR3 has 14 amino acids. V lost 4 bases to trimming and J lost 4 bases, with 11 bases between them.

This sequence joins TRBV5-1 and TRBJ1-1; D is undetermined. Germline CDR1 reads SGHRS; CDR2 reads YFSETQ. Trimming took 4 bases from V and 4 from J, leaving 14 bases between them. The CDR3 sequence is 14 residues long. DNA for the CDR3: TGCGCCAGCAGCCCTGAGGGCGTGACCACTGAAGCTTTCTTT. It yields the protein CASSPEGVTTEAFF.

V gene TRBV4-1 combines with J gene TRBJ1-1; TRBD1 aligns across 10 bases. The CDR3 loop spans 17 amino acids. V trimming: 1 base; J trimming: 1 base; junction bases outside the gene matches: 6. Germline V gene data show CDR1 as MGHRA and CDR2 as YSYEKL. The CDR3 protein is CASSQALRTGGNTEAFF. CDR3 DNA sequence: TGCGCCAGCAGCCAAGCTCTCCGGACAGGGGGGAACACTGAAGCTTTCTTT.

This clone showed up just once. The rearrangement joins TRBV7-9 to TRBJ2-3; D is possibly TRBD2 (5 bases). From germline, CDR1 is SEHNR and CDR2 FQNEAQ (reference sequence). The CDR3 spans 16 residues. V was trimmed by 5 bases and J by 0 bases, leaving 15 bases between them. CDR3: CASSGRGRPSTDTQYF. For the CDR3, the DNA is TGTGCCAGCAGCGGTCGGGGTAGGCCCAGCACAGATACGCAGTATTTT.

This sequence joins TRBV6-5 and TRBJ2-7; 8 bases fit TRBD1. Germline V gene data show CDR1 as MNHEY and CDR2 as SVGAGI. Trimming removed 5 bases from V and 1 base from J; junction bases left unmatched: 7. The CDR3 runs 15 residues. The chain's CDR3 is CASSLDRGPSYEQYF. The CDR3, as DNA: TGTGCCAGCAGTCTAGACAGGGGCCCTTCCTACGAGCAGTACTTC.

This clone was observed a handful of times. The CDR3 DNA reads TGTGCCAGCAGCCACGCTGTCAGCTCTGGAAACACCATATATTTT. Its translation: CASSHAVSSGNTIYF. The rearrangement joins TRBV7-9 to TRBJ1-3; no firm D call. The CDR3 totals 15 residues. The germline gives CDR1 SEHNR, CDR2 FQNEAQ (reference sequence). V lost 5 bases and J lost 0, with 11 bases in between. The full variable domain, its missing parts supplied by reference TRBV7-9 and TRBJ1-3, is DTGVSQNPRHKITKRGQNVTFRCDPISEHNRLYWYRQTLGQGPEFLTYFQNEAQLEKSRLLSDRFSAERPKGSFSTLEIQRTEQGDSAMYLCASSHAVSSGNTIYFGEGSWLTVV.

J is TRBJ1-2 and V is TRBV30, with D possibly being TRBD1 (6 bases). The germline V gene has CDR1 GTSNPN and CDR2 SVGIG (reference sequence). CDR3 size: 14 residues. V gave up 0 bases and J gave up 3 bases, with 11 bases separating them. CDR3 in amino acids: CAWSVQGGYYGYTF. DNA of the CDR3: TGTGCCTGGAGTGTACAAGGGGGATACTATGGCTACACCTTC.

This chain uses TRBV5-4 with TRBJ2-3; 9 bases align to TRBD1. The CDR3 consists of 16 residues. Trimming at V came to 2 bases and at J to 2 bases, leaving 6 bases not matched to a gene. CDR1 is SGHNT and CDR2 is YYREEE in the germline V gene (reference sequence). CDR3 nucleotides: TGTGCCAGCAGCTTTTACCGGGACAGGGTCACAGATACGCAGTATTTT. Its translation: CASSFYRDRVTDTQYF.